The 26 T cell receptor beta chains in this list originate from one sample, sequenced in a study of T cells in Graves' hyperthyroidism and ophthalmopathy. Amplification yielded TCR beta CDR3 regions, with RNA transcripts as the source. HTBI primers were used for first-round RT-PCR of the TCR CDR3. MiXCR was run by TCRdb on the multiplex PCR reads, yielding one entry per CDR3 protein. The table includes more than 20,000 distinct CDR3 sequences, around 47% detected once. Sequenced sample: blood. Receptor source: a middle-aged woman with Graves' hyperthyroidism that later progressed to Graves' ophthalmopathy.

The genes are TRBV25-1 and TRBJ1-6; 11 bases line up with TRBD1. J gave up 9 bases and V 3 bases, and 1 base lay outside the gene matches. Germline lookup yields CDR1 MGHDK and CDR2 SYGVNS. This CDR3 is built from 14 residues. The CDR3: CASSDGTGGSPLHF. In nucleotides, the CDR3 is TGTGCCAGCAGTGACGGGACAGGGGGTTCACCCCTCCACTTT.

This clonotype was detected once. V and J are TRBV6-5 and TRBJ2-3; 10 bases agree with TRBD2. Trimming cost V 0 bases and J 3 bases; bases outside gene matches: 0. CDR3 size: 15 residues. CDR1 is MNHEY, CDR2 SVGAGI, per germline. DNA for the CDR3: TGTGCCAGCAGTTACTCGACTAGCGGGACAGATACGCAGTATTTT. Translation: CASSYSTSGTDTQYF.

Worth noting for this clonotype: The CDR3 does not end in the conserved phenylalanine or tryptophan, so this is likely a read error. The rearrangement joins TRBV6-1 to TRBJ2-1; no clear D gene. The V and J ends lost 8 bases and 7 bases respectively, with 15 bases between them. This CDR3 is 13 amino acids long. Germline-derived CDR1 and CDR2 are MNHNS and SASEGT. The DNA of the CDR3 is TGTGCCAGCGATAATGCACGGGCGAATGAGCAGTTCTCC. It yields the protein CASDNARANEQFS.

This clonotype is classed as medium-sized. The rearrangement joins TRBV19 to TRBJ2-7; maybe TRBD2 (5 bases). The CDR3 totals 15 residues. The germline V and J ends were trimmed by 5 bases and 0 bases, with 14 bases remaining between them. Germline CDR1 reads LNHDA; CDR2 reads SQIVND (reference sequence). This CDR3 reads CASSDPRRSSYEQYF. The CDR3 DNA reads as TGTGCCAGTAGTGACCCCAGGAGGAGCTCCTACGAGCAGTACTTC.

With regard to this clonotype: The final CDR3 position lacks the conserved phenylalanine or tryptophan, pointing to a likely read error. This sequence joins TRBV3-1 and TRBJ1-1; D unclear. The germline V and J ends were trimmed by 4 bases and 0 bases, with 9 bases remaining between them. The CDR3 is made up of 14 amino acids. The germline V gene has CDR1 LGHDT and CDR2 YNNKEL (reference sequence). CDR3 region: CASSLTELNTEAFL. The CDR3 coding sequence is TGTGCCAGCAGCCTGACGGAGCTGAACACTGAAGCTTTCCTT.

V and J are TRBV7-3 and TRBJ2-3, with TRBD2 as a possible D gene (5 bases). This CDR3 region has 15 residues. V was pared by 5 bases and J by 4 bases, with 16 bases between. CDR1 is SGHTA, CDR2 FQGTGA, per germline. CDR3 residues: CASSQGGGFPDTQYF. In DNA form, the CDR3 reads TGTGCCAGCAGCCAAGGAGGCGGGTTTCCAGATACGCAGTATTTT.

The V call is TRBV2, the J call TRBJ1-1; maybe TRBD1 (6 bases). V lost 6 bases, J lost 4 bases, and 18 bases lay in between. CDR3 length: 15 residues. Germline CDR1 reads SNHLY; CDR2 reads FYNNEI. CDR3 residues: CASRGGHPGGTEAFF. The CDR3 bases are TGTGCCAGCAGAGGGGGGCATCCGGGAGGCACTGAAGCTTTCTTT.

Many counts were recorded for this clonotype. The chain is built from TRBV5-6 and TRBJ2-5, with 13 nucleotides matching TRBD2. This CDR3 region has 17 residues. V lost 3 bases, J lost 4 bases, and 9 bases stayed unmatched. Germline lookup yields CDR1 SGHDT and CDR2 YYEEEE. The CDR3, as DNA: TGTGCCAGCAGCTACCCGGGACTAGCGGGAATGCGAGAGACCCAGTACTTC. Its translation is CASSYPGLAGMRETQYF.

This CDR3 reads CASSLAKNSYNEQFF. The CDR3 bases are TGTGCCAGCAGCTTAGCCAAAAACTCCTACAATGAGCAGTTCTTC. V is TRBV7-2 and J is TRBJ2-1, with D unclear. V was trimmed by 0 bases and J by 0 bases, leaving 6 bases between them. Per the germline V gene, CDR1 is SGHTA and CDR2 is FQGNSA. This CDR3 is 15 amino acids long.

The chain couples TRBV25-1 to TRBJ2-7, with TRBD1 identical over 7 bases. The CDR3 is 16 residues long. CDR1 is MGHDK and CDR2 is SYGVNS in the germline V gene. Trimming removed 1 base from V and 5 bases from J; junction bases left unmatched: 11. The CDR3 sequence: CASSEFNGTERDEQYF. In DNA, the CDR3 is TGTGCCAGCAGTGAATTCAACGGGACAGAAAGAGACGAGCAGTACTTC.

The genes are TRBV14 and TRBJ1-2; 9 bases map to TRBD1. The CDR3 consists of 13 residues. J gave up 13 bases and V 4 bases, and 10 bases lay outside the gene matches. Per germline, CDR1 SGHDN and CDR2 FVKESK. CDR3 sequence (DNA): TGTGCCAGCAGCCCGGGGACAGGGTCTGGCCGCACCTTC. Protein: CASSPGTGSGRTF.

This clonotype was detected many times. The chain recombines TRBV6-5 with TRBJ1-1; weak D call: TRBD1 (5 bases). The CDR3 sequence is 15 residues long. Trimming cost V 0 bases and J 1 base, with 9 bases left between them. Germline CDR1 MNHEY, CDR2 SVGAGI. The CDR3 region is CASSYSMGRNTEAFF. The CDR3 bases are TGTGCCAGCAGTTACTCGATGGGACGGAACACTGAAGCTTTCTTT.

Relative to its sample, this clonotype is medium-sized. V is TRBV29-1 and J is TRBJ2-1; TRBD2 is a possible D gene (6 bases). Trimming left V 5 bases short and J 8 bases short, with 16 bases between. There are 13 residues in the CDR3. Per germline, CDR1 SQVTM and CDR2 ANQGSEA. CDR3 region: CSVLMGGGYEQFF. The CDR3 bases are TGCAGCGTTCTCATGGGAGGCGGCTATGAGCAGTTCTTC.

CDR3 in amino acids: CASRSRGAGGDINEQFF. CDR3 bases: TGTGCCAGCAGATCCCGCGGGGCTGGCGGGGACATCAATGAGCAGTTCTTC. The chain employs TRBV2 and TRBJ2-1; D assignment may be TRBD1 or TRBD2 (6 bases each). V lost 6 bases and J 6 bases, leaving 24 bases between the germline ends. The CDR3 has 17 amino acids. Looked up from germline, CDR1 is SNHLY and CDR2 is FYNNEI.

DNA for the CDR3: TGTGCCACCTTGGAAGCGGGAAAGCGGGTAGCCAAAAACATTCAGTACTTC. Translated, it gives CATLEAGKRVAKNIQYF. The chain combines TRBV10-3 with TRBJ2-4; TRBD2 agrees at 7 bases. The germline gives CDR1 ENHRY, CDR2 SYGVKD. J gave up 0 bases and V 10 bases, and 15 bases lay outside the gene matches. The CDR3 covers 17 residues.

This clonotype was recorded at least ten times. The chain is built from TRBV6-6 and TRBJ2-5, with 9 bases that match TRBD1. The germline gives CDR1 MNHNY, CDR2 SVGAGI (reference sequence). Trimming at V came to 4 bases and at J to 4 bases, leaving 7 bases not matched to a gene. The CDR3 contains 15 residues. The CDR3 protein is CASSSFPDRGETQYF. The CDR3 DNA reads TGTGCCAGCAGTTCGTTCCCGGACAGGGGAGAGACCCAGTACTTC.

Of note for this clonotype: As the CDR3 is not closed by the conserved phenylalanine or tryptophan, this likely results from a read error. This rearrangement joins TRBV6-1 to TRBJ1-4; D not certain. Trimming stripped 6 bases from V and 5 bases from J, with 7 bases between. The CDR3 consists of 12 residues. CDR1 and CDR2 from the germline V gene are MNHNS and SASEGT. CDR3 bases: TGTGCCAGCAGCAGCTTGAATGAAAAACTGTTTCTT. Encoded protein: CASSSLNEKLFL.

This rearrangement joins TRBV19 to TRBJ2-1, with D possibly TRBD1 on 6 matching bases. The V end was cut by 7 bases, the J end by 9 bases, with 16 bases between. Germline assignment: CDR1 LNHDA and CDR2 SQIVND (reference sequence). The CDR3 has 13 amino acids. Here the CDR3 reads CASMTGSFTEQFF. CDR3 DNA sequence: TGTGCCAGTATGACAGGTTCGTTCACTGAGCAGTTCTTC.

This clonotype was counted many times. This may come from a read error, since a much larger clone is one base off. The CDR3 sequence is CASSDRRDVSEQYF. DNA of the CDR3: TGTGCCAGTTCGGACCGCAGGGACGTTAGCGAGCAGTACTTC. The chain couples TRBV6-5 to TRBJ2-7; D assignment may be TRBD1 or TRBD2 (5 bases each). Between the trimmed V and J ends, which lost 9 bases and 6 bases, there was a span of 21 bases. The CDR3 extends over 14 amino acids. Germline-derived CDR1 and CDR2 are MNHEY and SVGAGI.

The V call is TRBV7-9, the J call TRBJ1-2; no definite D call. The CDR3 consists of 15 residues. Trimming cost V 1 base and J 6 bases, with 15 bases left between them. Germline V gene data show CDR1 as SEHNR and CDR2 as FQNEAQ (reference sequence). CDR3 in amino acids: CASSLGRSGRDGYTF. Written as DNA, the CDR3 is TGTGCCAGCAGCTTAGGCCGGAGTGGGAGGGATGGCTACACCTTC. Full variable domain (outside the CDR3, taken from reference TRBV7-9 and TRBJ1-2): DTGVSQNPRHKITKRGQNVTFRCDPISEHNRLYWYRQTLGQGPEFLTYFQNEAQLEKSRLLSDRFSAERPKGSFSTLEIQRTEQGDSAMYLCASSLGRSGRDGYTFGSGTRLTVV.

Many counts were recorded for this clonotype. V gene TRBV6-4 combines with J gene TRBJ2-2, with D perhaps being TRBD1 or TRBD2 (5 bases each). This CDR3 spans 14 amino acids. Germline values: CDR1 MRHNA, CDR2 SNTAGT. Trimming cost V 6 bases and J 8 bases, with 16 bases left between them. CDR3: CASSGTGTPGELFF. The CDR3 DNA sequence: TGTGCCAGCAGCGGGACGGGTACTCCTGGGGAGCTGTTTTTT.

Only one count was recorded for this clonotype. The germline gene is not matched at one end of the junction; a read error may be the cause. This sequence joins TRBV7-8 and TRBJ2-5; D is possibly TRBD1 (6 bases). Per the germline V gene, CDR1 is SGHVS and CDR2 is FQNEAQ. The CDR3 extends over 15 amino acids. For the CDR3, the DNA is TGCGCCAGCAGCTCAATCCGACAGGTCAGAGAGACCCAGTACTTC. Protein product: CASSSIRQVRETQYF.

V is TRBV2 and J is TRBJ2-1; D not resolved. The germline CDR1 and CDR2 sequences are SNHLY and FYNNEI. V was shortened by 3 bases and J by 0 bases, with 12 bases between the two germline ends. The CDR3 runs 16 residues. In nucleotides, the CDR3 is TGTGCCAGCAGTGATCCCGCAGACTCCTCCTACAATGAGCAGTTCTTC. Residues: CASSDPADSSYNEQFF. The full variable domain, its missing parts supplied by reference TRBV2 and TRBJ2-1, is EPEVTQTPSHQVTQMGQEVILRCVPISNHLYFYWYRQILGQKVEFLVSFYNNEISEKSEIFDDQFSVERPDGSNFTLKIRSTKLEDSAMYFCASSDPADSSYNEQFFGPGTRLTVL.

There are many counts of this clonotype. The V gene is TRBV12-3 or TRBV12-4, the J gene TRBJ2-3; D might be TRBD1 (6 bases). V lost 6 bases and J lost 4, with 14 bases in between. The CDR3 consists of 14 residues. The CDR3 coding sequence is TGTGCCAGCAGCAGGGGTAGAAGCGCAGATACGCAGTATTTT. Residues: CASSRGRSADTQYF.

This chain uses TRBV19 with TRBJ1-6; 7 bases are shared with TRBD1. V dropped 6 bases and J dropped 0; count of bases not matched to a gene: 11. The CDR3 sequence is 18 residues long. The V gene's germline CDR1 is LNHDA and CDR2 SQIVND (reference sequence). CDR3 nucleotide sequence: TGTGCCAGTAGCATGCGACCGGGACAGAGCTCCTATAATTCACCCCTCCACTTT. Its translation is CASSMRPGQSSYNSPLHF.

This clonotype was counted only a few times. The chain couples TRBV19 to TRBJ1-2; 7 bases map to TRBD1. The V gene end was trimmed by 8 bases and the J gene end by 10 bases; junction bases not matched to a gene: 7. The CDR3 has 11 amino acids. The germline gives CDR1 LNHDA, CDR2 SQIVND (reference sequence). The CDR3 loop reads CASRKGQYYTF. In DNA, the CDR3 is TGTGCCAGTCGAAAGGGACAGTACTACACCTTC.